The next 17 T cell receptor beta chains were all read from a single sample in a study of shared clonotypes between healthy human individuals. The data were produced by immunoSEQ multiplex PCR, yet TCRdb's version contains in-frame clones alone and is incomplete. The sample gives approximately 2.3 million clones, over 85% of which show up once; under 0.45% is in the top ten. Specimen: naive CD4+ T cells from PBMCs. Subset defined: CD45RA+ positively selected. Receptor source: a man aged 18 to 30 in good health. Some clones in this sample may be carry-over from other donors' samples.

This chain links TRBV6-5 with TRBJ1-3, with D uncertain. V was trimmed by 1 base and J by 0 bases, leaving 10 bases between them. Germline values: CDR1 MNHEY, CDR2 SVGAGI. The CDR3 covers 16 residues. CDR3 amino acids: CASSYLSDTSGNTIYF. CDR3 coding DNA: TGTGCCAGCAGTTACTTGTCCGACACCTCTGGAAACACCATATATTTT.

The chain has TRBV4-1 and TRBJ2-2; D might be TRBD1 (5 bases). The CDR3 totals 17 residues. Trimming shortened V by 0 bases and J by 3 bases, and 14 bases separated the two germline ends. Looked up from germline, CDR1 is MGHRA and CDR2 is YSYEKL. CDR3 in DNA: TGCGCCAGCAGCCAAGATCACAGGTTACCCCACACCGGGGAGCTGTTTTTT. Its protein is CASSQDHRLPHTGELFF.

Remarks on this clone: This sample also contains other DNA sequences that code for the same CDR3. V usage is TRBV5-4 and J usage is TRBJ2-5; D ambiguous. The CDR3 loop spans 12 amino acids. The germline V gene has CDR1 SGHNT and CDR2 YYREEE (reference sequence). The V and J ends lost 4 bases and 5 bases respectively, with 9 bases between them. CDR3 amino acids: CASSPQGETQYF. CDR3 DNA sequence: TGTGCCAGCAGCCCCCAAGGGGAGACCCAGTACTTC.

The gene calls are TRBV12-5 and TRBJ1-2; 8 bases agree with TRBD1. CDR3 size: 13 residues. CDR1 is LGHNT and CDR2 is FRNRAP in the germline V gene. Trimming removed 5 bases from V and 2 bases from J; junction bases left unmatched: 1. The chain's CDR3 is CASGRQGNYGYTF. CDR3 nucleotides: TGTGCTAGTGGTCGACAGGGGAACTATGGCTACACCTTC.

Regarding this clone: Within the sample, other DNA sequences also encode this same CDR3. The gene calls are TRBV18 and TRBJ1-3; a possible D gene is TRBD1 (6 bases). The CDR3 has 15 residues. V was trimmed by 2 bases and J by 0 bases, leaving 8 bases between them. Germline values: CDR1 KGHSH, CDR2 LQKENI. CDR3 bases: TGTGCCAGCTCACCAGACAGGAACTCTGGAAACACCATATATTTT. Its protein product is CASSPDRNSGNTIYF.

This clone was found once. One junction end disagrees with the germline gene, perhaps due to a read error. The CDR3 is CASSLTGTSERFF. CDR3 DNA: TGTGCCAGCAGCTTGACCGGGACATCGGAGCGGTTCTTC. The V call is TRBV11-3, the J call TRBJ2-1; tentative D call: TRBD1 (6 bases). There are 13 residues in the CDR3. CDR1 is SGHNT and CDR2 is YENEEA in the germline V gene.

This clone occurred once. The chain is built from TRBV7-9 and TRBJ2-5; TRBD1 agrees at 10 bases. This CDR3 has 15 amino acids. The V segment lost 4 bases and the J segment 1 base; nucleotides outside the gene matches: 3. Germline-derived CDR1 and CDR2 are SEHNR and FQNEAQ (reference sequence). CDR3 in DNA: TGTGCCAGCAGCTGGACAGGGGGGGTCCAAGAGACCCAGTACTTC. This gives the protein CASSWTGGVQETQYF.

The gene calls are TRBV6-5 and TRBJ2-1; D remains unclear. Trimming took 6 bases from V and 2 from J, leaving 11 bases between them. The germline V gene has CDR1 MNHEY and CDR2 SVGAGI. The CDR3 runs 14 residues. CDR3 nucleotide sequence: TGTGCCAGCAGCCCGGGCCTACCCTACAATGAGCAGTTCTTC. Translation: CASSPGLPYNEQFF.

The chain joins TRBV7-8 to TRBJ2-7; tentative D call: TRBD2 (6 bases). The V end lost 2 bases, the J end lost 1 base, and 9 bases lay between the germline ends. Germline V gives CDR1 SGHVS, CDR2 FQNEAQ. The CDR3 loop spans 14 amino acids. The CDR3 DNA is TGTGCCAGCAGCTTACTGGGACTGTCCTACGAGCAGTACTTC. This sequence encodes CASSLLGLSYEQYF.

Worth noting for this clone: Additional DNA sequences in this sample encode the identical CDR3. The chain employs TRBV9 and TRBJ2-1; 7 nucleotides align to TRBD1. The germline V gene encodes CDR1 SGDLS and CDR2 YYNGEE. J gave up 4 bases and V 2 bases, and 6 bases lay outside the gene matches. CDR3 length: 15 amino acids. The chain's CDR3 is CASSVTGTAYNEQFF. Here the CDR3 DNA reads TGTGCCAGCAGCGTCACCGGGACAGCATACAATGAGCAGTTCTTC.

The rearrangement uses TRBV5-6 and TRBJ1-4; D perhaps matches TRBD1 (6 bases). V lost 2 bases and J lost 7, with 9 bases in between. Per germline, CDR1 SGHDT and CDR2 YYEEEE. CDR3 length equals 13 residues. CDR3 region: CASSLGGIEKLFF. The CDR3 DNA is TGTGCCAGCAGCTTAGGGGGGATTGAAAAACTGTTTTTT. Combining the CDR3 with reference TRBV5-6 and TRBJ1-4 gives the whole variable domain DAGVTQSPTHLIKTRGQQVTLRCSPKSGHDTVSWYQQALGQGPQFIFQYYEEEERQRGNFPDRFSGHQFPNYSSELNVNALLLGDSALYLCASSLGGIEKLFFGSGTQLSVL.

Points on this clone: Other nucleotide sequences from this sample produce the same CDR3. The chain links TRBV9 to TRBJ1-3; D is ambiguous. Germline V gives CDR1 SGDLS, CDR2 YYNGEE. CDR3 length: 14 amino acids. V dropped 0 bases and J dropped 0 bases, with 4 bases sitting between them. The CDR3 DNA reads TGTGCCAGCAGCGTAGGCGTCTCTGGAAACACCATATATTTT. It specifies CASSVGVSGNTIYF.

The CDR3 region has the DNA TGTGCCAGCAGCCCACCCGACAGAAACTATGGCTACACCTTC. It is translated as CASSPPDRNYGYTF. The genes are TRBV5-4 and TRBJ1-2, with a possible D match to TRBD1 (5 bases). Germline CDR1 reads SGHNT; CDR2 reads YYREEE (reference sequence). V was cut by 4 bases and J by 2 bases, with 12 bases left in between. There are 14 residues in the CDR3. The full variable domain, completed using reference TRBV5-4 and TRBJ1-2, is ETGVTQSPTHLIKTRGQQVTLRCSSQSGHNTVSWYQQALGQGPQFIFQYYREEENGRGNFPPRFSGLQFPNYSSELNVNALELDDSALYLCASSPPDRNYGYTFGSGTRLTVV.

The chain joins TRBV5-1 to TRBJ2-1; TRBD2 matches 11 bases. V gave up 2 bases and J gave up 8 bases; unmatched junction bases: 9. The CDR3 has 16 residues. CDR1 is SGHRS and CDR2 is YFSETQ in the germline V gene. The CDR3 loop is CASSLWTSGLRDEQFF. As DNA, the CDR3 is TGCGCCAGCAGCTTATGGACTAGCGGGTTACGAGATGAGCAGTTCTTC.

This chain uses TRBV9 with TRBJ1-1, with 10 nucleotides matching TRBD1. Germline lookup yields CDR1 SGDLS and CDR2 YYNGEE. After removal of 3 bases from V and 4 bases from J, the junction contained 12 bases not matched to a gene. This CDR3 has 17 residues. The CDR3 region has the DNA TGTGCCAGCAGCGAGAGAGACCTAAGGACAGGGGGCACTGAAGCTTTCTTT. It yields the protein CASSERDLRTGGTEAFF.

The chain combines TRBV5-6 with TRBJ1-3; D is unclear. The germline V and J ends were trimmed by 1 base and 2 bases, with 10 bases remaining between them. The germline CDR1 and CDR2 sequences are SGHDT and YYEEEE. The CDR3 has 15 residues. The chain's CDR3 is CASSLFWEPGNTIYF. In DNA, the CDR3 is TGTGCCAGCAGCTTGTTCTGGGAACCTGGAAACACCATATATTTT.

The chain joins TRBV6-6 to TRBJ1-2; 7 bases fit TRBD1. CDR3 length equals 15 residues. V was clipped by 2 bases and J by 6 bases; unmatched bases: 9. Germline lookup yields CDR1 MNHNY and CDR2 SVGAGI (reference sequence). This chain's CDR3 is CASSYGREGGDGYTF. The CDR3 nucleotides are TGTGCCAGCAGTTACGGCAGGGAAGGGGGCGATGGCTACACCTTC.